The 9 T cell receptor beta chains in this list originate from one sample, sequenced in a study of blood T cell repertoires in COVID-19. The protocol was immunoSEQ multiplex PCR, while the TCRdb copy is restricted to in-frame clones and leaves out a portion. The sample lists about 170,000 clones, about 83% occurring once. Sequenced: PBMCs or T cells enriched from blood (not recorded which). All receptors derive from a woman aged 50 to 65 in a cohort exposed to, infected with or recovered from COVID-19 (not recorded which).

The CDR3 bases are TGTGCCAGCAGTCCCCCCGGGACTGGAGGTAACTATGGCTACACCTTC. Its protein product is CASSPPGTGGNYGYTF. V gene TRBV28 combines with J gene TRBJ1-2; D may be TRBD1 (5 bases). The CDR3 is 16 residues long. The germline V and J ends were trimmed by 5 bases and 1 base, with 17 bases remaining between them. CDR1 and CDR2 (germline): MDHEN, SYDVKM.

The chain has TRBV28 and TRBJ2-7; D call uncertain. V lost 4 bases, J lost 6 bases, and 16 bases lay in between. From germline, CDR1 is MDHEN and CDR2 SYDVKM. The CDR3 loop spans 14 amino acids. DNA for the CDR3: TGTGCCAGCAGTTCCCATGAGGCCCCCGGCGAGCAGTACTTC. This encodes CASSSHEAPGEQYF.

There are a few counts of this clone. This chain links TRBV19 with TRBJ1-1; D might be TRBD1 (5 bases). Germline CDR1 is LNHDA and CDR2 is SQIVND (reference sequence). This CDR3 is built from 14 residues. Trimming took 5 bases from V and 5 from J, leaving 15 bases between them. The DNA of the CDR3 is TGTGCCAGTAGTCCAGCTGTGGGGGGTACTGAAGCTTTCTTT. Translated: CASSPAVGGTEAFF.

This clone has just one count. This chain joins TRBV27 and TRBJ1-6; a weak D match, TRBD1 (6 bases). The germline CDR1 and CDR2 sequences are MNHEY and SMNVEV (reference sequence). The V end lost 2 bases, the J end lost 7 bases, and 9 bases lay between the germline ends. The CDR3 extends over 14 amino acids. CDR3 in DNA: TGTGCCAGCAGTTTACGACAGGAGAATTCACCCCTCCACTTT. Translated: CASSLRQENSPLHF.

A note on this clone: The sample carries other DNA sequences with the same CDR3. The V call is TRBV18, the J call TRBJ1-2; tentatively, D is TRBD1 (5 bases). The CDR3 runs 14 residues. Trimming took off 2 bases at V and 5 bases at J, with 12 bases between the two ends. Germline V gene data show CDR1 as KGHSH and CDR2 as LQKENI. This CDR3 reads CASSPSDQGYGYTF. The CDR3 coding sequence is TGTGCCAGCTCACCATCGGATCAGGGATATGGCTACACCTTC.

The chain links TRBV5-5 to TRBJ1-1; 8 nucleotides line up with TRBD1. The CDR3 runs 18 residues. From germline, CDR1 is SGHKS and CDR2 YYEKEE (reference sequence). The J segment lost 7 bases and the V segment lost 1 base, leaving 18 bases of the junction unmatched. CDR3 residues: CASSLSPGQGSGFGEAFF. In nucleotides, the CDR3 is TGTGCCAGCAGCTTGTCACCCGGACAGGGATCGGGTTTTGGTGAAGCTTTCTTT.

V and J are TRBV5-1 and TRBJ1-1; 7 bases align to TRBD1. Germline values: CDR1 SGHRS, CDR2 YFSETQ. With 0 bases clipped from V and 4 bases from J, the junction kept 15 bases outside the gene matches. The CDR3 has 18 amino acids. CDR3 loop: CASSLANPQGVGITEAFF. The CDR3 DNA reads TGCGCCAGCAGCTTGGCCAACCCCCAGGGGGTAGGGATCACTGAAGCTTTCTTT. The full variable domain, its missing parts supplied by reference TRBV5-1 and TRBJ1-1, is KAGVTQTPRYLIKTRGQQVTLSCSPISGHRSVSWYQQTPGQGLQFLFEYFSETQRNKGNFPGRFSGRQFSNSRSEMNVSTLELGDSALYLCASSLANPQGVGITEAFFGQGTRLTVV.

This clone was counted once. The rearrangement joins TRBV7-9 to TRBJ2-5; D is unclear. V was pared by 5 bases and J by 5 bases, with 9 bases between. Looked up from germline, CDR1 is SEHNR and CDR2 is FQNEAQ (reference sequence). CDR3 length: 12 amino acids. CDR3 nucleotides: TGTGCCAGCAGCCCCCCCCTGGAGACCCAGTACTTC. This encodes CASSPPLETQYF.

The chain has TRBV7-2 and TRBJ1-6; D is uncertain. CDR3 length equals 14 residues. CDR1 SGHTA and CDR2 FQGNSA come from the germline V gene. V was trimmed by 5 bases and J by 4 bases, leaving 9 bases between them. CDR3 sequence (DNA): TGTGCCAGCAGCAAACTGTGGTATAATTCACCCCTCCACTTT. It specifies CASSKLWYNSPLHF. Using reference TRBV7-2 and TRBJ1-6 for the parts outside the CDR3, the full variable domain is GAGVSQSPSNKVTEKGKDVELRCDPISGHTALYWYRQSLGQGLEFLIYFQGNSAPDKSGLPSDRFSAERTGGSVSTLTIQRTQQEDSAVYLCASSKLWYNSPLHFGNGTRLTVT.